Following are 15 T cell receptor beta chains from one sample sequenced in a study of T-cell memory formation after mild COVID-19. MiXCR was run by TCRdb on the 5' RACE reads, yielding one entry per CDR3 protein. The sample carries around 470,000 distinct CDR3 sequences, around 20% recorded once. Sequenced material: PBMCs or a T cell subset sorted from them (not recorded which). All receptors derive from an adult woman who had mild COVID-19 (a few samples of this study predate the infection). Cell type and time point are not known.

This clonotype was detected only once. The V and J genes are TRBV25-1 and TRBJ2-7; 7 bases line up with TRBD1. The germline V gene encodes CDR1 MGHDK and CDR2 SYGVNS. This CDR3 contains 14 residues. The J segment lost 4 bases and the V segment lost 5 bases, leaving 8 bases of the junction unmatched. The CDR3 sequence is CASSLTGTLYEQYF. CDR3 in DNA: TGTGCCAGCAGTCTGACAGGGACACTGTACGAGCAGTACTTC.

This clonotype was picked up a small number of times. This chain connects TRBV10-2 to TRBJ2-7; a possible D gene is TRBD1 (5 bases). V was clipped by 2 bases and J by 6 bases, with 14 bases between them. Germline V lookup: CDR1 WSHSY, CDR2 SAAADI. The CDR3 loop spans 14 amino acids. CDR3 sequence (DNA): TGCGCCAGCAGTGAGCTGCAGGGTAGAGGCGAGCAGTACTTC. It translates to CASSELQGRGEQYF.

This clonotype was observed at least ten times. The chain has TRBV29-1 and TRBJ1-2, with TRBD1 matching over 7 bases. The J segment lost 1 base and the V segment lost 6 bases, leaving 5 bases of the junction unmatched. The CDR3 loop spans 13 amino acids. Germline assignment: CDR1 SQVTM and CDR2 ANQGSEA. The CDR3 loop is CSVLGQDNYGYTF. CDR3 in DNA: TGCAGCGTGCTAGGACAGGATAACTATGGCTACACCTTC.

The genes are TRBV7-9 and TRBJ1-1, with unresolved D. V was shortened by 10 bases and J by 2 bases, with 11 bases between the two germline ends. This CDR3 spans 12 amino acids. Germline V gene sequence: CDR1 SEHNR, CDR2 FQNEAQ (reference sequence). The CDR3 sequence: CAIKDVNTEAFF. In nucleotides, the CDR3 is TGTGCCATCAAGGATGTTAACACTGAAGCTTTCTTT.

The chain links TRBV23-1 to TRBJ2-5; D gene uncertain. TRBV23-1 is flagged as an ORF with uncertain function. CDR3 length: 17 amino acids. V lost 6 bases and J lost 5, with 25 bases in between. The CDR3 protein is CASSRSLLGTLMETQYF. The CDR3 nucleotides are TGCGCCAGCAGCCGCAGTCTTCTCGGAACATTGATGGAGACCCAGTACTTC.

The chain recombines TRBV20-1 with TRBJ1-1, with D maybe TRBD1 (6 bases). The germline V gene has CDR1 DFQATT and CDR2 SNEGSKA (reference sequence). V gave up 4 bases and J gave up 0 bases, with 12 bases separating them. The CDR3 has 14 amino acids. CDR3 amino acids: CSATRTDMNTEAFF. CDR3 coding DNA: TGCAGTGCTACCCGGACAGATATGAACACTGAAGCTTTCTTT.

This chain connects TRBV24-1 to TRBJ2-7; D gene uncertain. Trimming took off 1 base at V and 2 bases at J, with 14 bases between the two ends. The CDR3 length is 16 residues. Germline loops: CDR1 KGHDR, CDR2 SFDVKD. The CDR3 reads CATSDLGQAQPYEQYF. CDR3 DNA: TGTGCCACCAGTGATTTAGGGCAGGCGCAGCCCTACGAGCAGTACTTC.

The chain joins TRBV3-1 to TRBJ1-1; D not resolved. There are 13 residues in the CDR3. V lost 1 base, J lost 3 bases, and 6 bases lay in between. Germline V gene sequence: CDR1 LGHDT, CDR2 YNNKEL (reference sequence). Written as DNA, the CDR3 is TGTGCCAGCAGCCAAGTGATGGACACTGAAGCTTTCTTT. Its translation: CASSQVMDTEAFF.

A few counts support this clonotype. The chain links TRBV7-2 to TRBJ1-2; no reliable D call. The V gene's germline CDR1 is SGHTA and CDR2 FQGNSA. The CDR3 is 11 amino acids. The V end was cut by 8 bases, the J end by 8 bases, with 12 bases between. Here the CDR3 DNA reads TGTGCCAGCGGCCGGAGGATCGGCTACACCTTC. As protein: CASGRRIGYTF.

The V and J genes are TRBV5-6 and TRBJ1-2; TRBD1 might be the D (5 bases). V lost 0 bases and J lost 2, with 8 bases in between. Germline-derived CDR1 and CDR2 are SGHDT and YYEEEE. This CDR3 comprises 14 residues. As DNA, the CDR3 is TGTGCCAGCAGCTTGGAAGGGGTAAACTATGGCTACACCTTC. Protein product: CASSLEGVNYGYTF. Together with reference TRBV5-6 and TRBJ1-2, the CDR3 gives the full variable domain: DAGVTQSPTHLIKTRGQQVTLRCSPKSGHDTVSWYQQALGQGPQFIFQYYEEEERQRGNFPDRFSGHQFPNYSSELNVNALLLGDSALYLCASSLEGVNYGYTFGSGTRLTVV.

The table lists this clonotype with many counts. The chain joins TRBV12-3 or TRBV12-4 to TRBJ1-5; weak D call: TRBD1 (5 bases). V was clipped by 0 bases and J by 7 bases, with 7 bases between them. The CDR3 has 13 residues. The CDR3 here is CASSLARDQPQHF. The CDR3, as DNA: TGTGCCAGCAGTTTAGCCCGGGACCAGCCCCAGCATTTT.

The chain carries TRBV12-3 or TRBV12-4 and TRBJ2-7, with D possibly being TRBD2 (6 bases). The CDR3 is made up of 14 amino acids. Trimming stripped 5 bases from V and 5 bases from J, with 16 bases between. The CDR3: CASSNRDLAHEQYF. CDR3 DNA sequence: TGTGCCAGCAGTAATCGGGACCTAGCGCACGAGCAGTACTTC.

This clonotype is a singleton in its sample. The chain joins TRBV30 to TRBJ2-1; 7 nucleotides line up with TRBD2. Losses at the gene ends were 3 bases for V and 8 bases for J; bases not matched to a gene: 4. Looked up from germline, CDR1 is GTSNPN and CDR2 is SVGIG (reference sequence). The CDR3 runs to 12 residues. CDR3 sequence reads: CAWRGGSDEQFF. For the CDR3, the DNA is TGTGCCTGGAGGGGCGGGAGTGATGAGCAGTTCTTC.

This clonotype was seen only once. This sequence joins TRBV29-1 and TRBJ2-1; D possibly corresponds to TRBD2 (6 bases). V was shortened by 6 bases and J by 4 bases, with 10 bases between the two germline ends. The CDR3 extends over 12 amino acids. Germline V gene sequence: CDR1 SQVTM, CDR2 ANQGSEA. CDR3 bases: TGCAGCGTGCGGGACGGTTACAATGAGCAGTTCTTC. It encodes CSVRDGYNEQFF.

In this sample, this clonotype turned up a few times. The chain joins TRBV30 to TRBJ2-1; D unclear. In germline, CDR1 is GTSNPN, CDR2 SVGIG (reference sequence). This CDR3 is built from 13 residues. V was cut by 0 bases and J by 6 bases, with 9 bases left in between. The DNA of the CDR3 is TGTGCCTGGAGTGTACCGGTACTCAATGAGCAGTTCTTC. It encodes CAWSVPVLNEQFF. Variable domain in full (rest from reference TRBV30 and TRBJ2-1): SQTIHQWPATLVQPVGSPLSLECTVEGTSNPNLYWYRQAAGRGLQLLFYSVGIGQISSEVPQNLSASRPQDRQFILSSKKLLLSDSGFYLCAWSVPVLNEQFFGPGTRLTVL.